The rows below give T cell receptor beta chains drawn from one sample of a study of persistence of HIV-infected CD4 T cells. The protocol was immunoSEQ multiplex PCR, while the TCRdb copy is restricted to in-frame clones and leaves out a portion. The sample yields 45,000 to 55,000 clones, about 80% seen once. These receptors have no known antigen. This specimen was CD4+ T cells sorted from PBMCs after approximately 20-hour stimulation, taken from a patient who received antiretroviral therapy. Receptors were obtained from an adult man with HIV who was CMV-seropositive. CDR3s include the opening cysteine and the closing phenylalanine or tryptophan. The D gene is left open where the match is weak. Expanded clones get a size class; other rows say once, few or many, or leave the size out.

.,TRBJ2-5,TRBD2,TRBV5-4,CASSSLAGGSQETQYF,TGTGCCAGCAGCTCTTTAGCGGGAGGCTCCCAAGAGACCCAGTACTTC
.,TRBJ2-3,.,TRBV18,CASSPRLRDTQYF,TGTGCCAGCTCACCCCGATTGAGAGATACGCAGTATTTT
.,TRBJ2-5,TRBD2,TRBV3-1/TRBV3-2,CASSRTSGGLNQETQYF,TGTGCCAGCAGCCGGACTAGCGGGGGCCTCAACCAAGAGACCCAGTACTTC
once,TRBJ2-7,TRBD1,TRBV10-3,CAISTDRDNYEQYF,TGTGCCATCAGCACCGACAGGGATAATTACGAGCAGTACTTC
.,TRBJ2-1,.,TRBV28,CASAIRSSYNEQFF,TGTGCCAGTGCGATCAGGAGCTCCTACAATGAGCAGTTCTTC
.,TRBJ2-7,.,TRBV2,CASSPSRLGGGEQYF,TGTGCCAGCAGTCCAAGTAGGCTAGGAGGGGGCGAGCAGTACTTC
.,TRBJ1-1,.,TRBV6-4,CASSDSYGDEAFF,TGTGCCAGCAGTGACTCCTATGGTGATGAAGCTTTCTTT
once,TRBJ1-2,.,TRBV29-1,CSVAFGGDIQGYTF,TGCAGCGTTGCCTTCGGTGGGGATATTCAAGGCTACACCTTC
.,TRBJ2-7,.,TRBV6-5,CASKRAGYYEQYF,TGTGCCAGCAAAAGGGCAGGGTACTACGAGCAGTACTTC
.,TRBJ2-7,TRBD1,TRBV4-2,CASSTTGGTYEQYF,TGTGCCAGCAGCACGACAGGGGGGACCTACGAGCAGTACTTC